A single sample gave rise to the 28 T cell receptor beta chains below, sequenced in a study of radiotherapy plus CTLA-4 blockade in lung cancer. Method: immunoSEQ multiplex PCR; TCRdb's copy keeps in-frame clones and lacks some. The sample contains some 110,000 clones, 70% to 85% of which appear only once. This specimen consisted of peripheral blood, obtained from a patient treated with radiotherapy plus ipilimumab. All receptors come from a human donor with non-small cell lung cancer that progressed on radiotherapy plus ipilimumab. Some clones in this sample may be carry-over from other donors' samples.

The J gene is TRBJ1-5, the V gene TRBV7-8, with D unresolved. Germline V lookup: CDR1 SGHVS, CDR2 FQNEAQ. CDR3 length: 16 residues. V shed 1 base and J shed 7 bases, with 17 bases lying between them. The CDR3 nucleotides read TGTGCCAGCAGCTTAGGGGGAGATCAACGGGTGCAGCCCCAGCATTTT. It translates to CASSLGGDQRVQPQHF.

The gene calls are TRBV5-1 and TRBJ2-5; 9 bases fit TRBD1. Germline V gene data show CDR1 as SGHRS and CDR2 as YFSETQ. The CDR3 sequence is 14 residues long. The ends lost 5 bases at V and 11 bases at J; junction bases unmatched: 13. The CDR3 DNA reads as TGCGCCAGCAGGTTGAAAGAAGGGGGACAGGGACAGTACTTC. This sequence encodes CASRLKEGGQGQYF.

This clone was seen more than once but under ten times. The chain carries TRBV19 and TRBJ1-2, with D perhaps TRBD1 (6 bases). In germline, CDR1 is LNHDA, CDR2 SQIVND (reference sequence). V lost 7 bases, J lost 4 bases, and 13 bases lay in between. The CDR3 spans 13 residues. This CDR3 reads CASNRESSYGYTF. CDR3 nucleotides: TGTGCCAGTAACAGGGAATCGAGCTATGGCTACACCTTC. Supplemented by reference TRBV19 and TRBJ1-2, the full variable domain reads DGGITQSPKYLFRKEGQNVTLSCEQNLNHDAMYWYRQDPGQGLRLIYYSQIVNDFQKGDIAEGYSVSREKKESFPLTVTSAQKNPTAFYLCASNRESSYGYTFGSGTRLTVV.

The chain couples TRBV12-5 to TRBJ1-6; D call uncertain. This CDR3 has 13 amino acids. Deletions cut 4 bases from V and 7 bases from J, with 8 bases between. The germline V gene encodes CDR1 LGHNT and CDR2 FRNRAP. CDR3 protein: CASGSFTNSPLHF. The DNA for the CDR3 is TGTGCTAGTGGTTCCTTCACAAATTCACCCCTCCACTTT.

The chain has TRBV19 and TRBJ1-2; 8 bases agree with TRBD1. This CDR3 is 14 amino acids long. The trim removed 1 base at V and 4 bases at J, leaving 2 bases unmatched. Germline V gene lookup returns CDR1 LNHDA and CDR2 SQIVND (reference sequence). The CDR3 coding sequence is TGTGCCAGTAGTATAGGACAGGGGCCCTATGGCTACACCTTC. As protein: CASSIGQGPYGYTF. Based on the CDR3 plus reference TRBV19 and TRBJ1-2, the full variable domain is DGGITQSPKYLFRKEGQNVTLSCEQNLNHDAMYWYRQDPGQGLRLIYYSQIVNDFQKGDIAEGYSVSREKKESFPLTVTSAQKNPTAFYLCASSIGQGPYGYTFGSGTRLTVV.

The chain joins TRBV28 to TRBJ1-5; 7 bases are a match to TRBD1. Germline V gives CDR1 MDHEN, CDR2 SYDVKM. Trimming cost V 5 bases and J 4 bases; bases outside gene matches: 5. CDR3 length equals 14 residues. The CDR3 spells CASSRGTDNQPQHF. The CDR3 region has the DNA TGTGCCAGCAGTCGTGGGACAGATAATCAGCCCCAGCATTTT.

The gene calls are TRBV18 and TRBJ1-6; TRBD1 is a possible D gene (5 bases). The length of the CDR3 is 17 residues. Trimming took 0 bases from V and 13 from J, leaving 22 bases between them. Looked up from germline, CDR1 is KGHSH and CDR2 is LQKENI. The CDR3 protein is CASSPPGCDSDFCPLHF. The CDR3 DNA follows: TGTGCCAGCTCACCACCGGGTTGCGACAGCGACTTTTGCCCCCTCCACTTT.

The rearrangement links TRBV4-3 to TRBJ2-3; 10 bases line up with TRBD2. With 2 bases clipped from V and 0 bases from J, the junction kept 2 bases outside the gene matches. Germline-derived CDR1 and CDR2 are LGHNA and YSLEER. The length of the CDR3 is 16 residues. The CDR3 bases are TGCGCCAGCAGCCAAAGAGCGGGGGGGAGCACAGATACGCAGTATTTT. Protein product: CASSQRAGGSTDTQYF.

The chain joins TRBV5-8 to TRBJ1-3, with TRBD1 matching over 7 bases. Germline CDR1 and CDR2: SGHTS and YDEGEE. The length of the CDR3 is 16 residues. J gave up 1 base and V 2 bases, and 6 bases lay outside the gene matches. The CDR3 DNA follows: TGTGCCAGCAGCTTCCCCACGACAGGGTCTGGAAACACCATATATTTT. Protein sequence: CASSFPTTGSGNTIYF.

The V call is TRBV16, the J call TRBJ1-5; D is unclear. The CDR3 extends over 14 amino acids. Germline V gene lookup returns CDR1 KGHSY and CDR2 FQNENV. V lost 2 bases to trimming and J lost 2 bases, with 7 bases between them. DNA for the CDR3: TGTGCCAGCAGCCAAGTACGCGGCAATCAGCCCCAGCATTTT. Protein sequence: CASSQVRGNQPQHF.

The chain couples TRBV18 to TRBJ1-2; D is undetermined. The CDR3 loop spans 13 amino acids. Germline CDR1 and CDR2: KGHSH and LQKENI. V lost 8 bases and J 3 bases, leaving 13 bases between the germline ends. In DNA form, the CDR3 reads TGTGCCAGCGCCGAGGGTTTTGACTATGGCTACACCTTC. Translation: CASAEGFDYGYTF.

Remarks on this clone: Other DNA sequences in the sample encode the same CDR3. V gene TRBV5-1 combines with J gene TRBJ2-6; a weak D match, TRBD1 (6 bases). Per the germline V gene, CDR1 is SGHRS and CDR2 is YFSETQ. With 4 bases removed from V and 9 bases from J, the gap between germline ends came to 17 bases. The CDR3 is made up of 15 amino acids. CDR3 sequence: CASSTGSTVINVLTF. CDR3 DNA: TGCGCCAGCAGCACAGGGTCTACTGTGATCAACGTCCTGACTTTC.

This clone showed up just a few times. This chain uses TRBV19 with TRBJ2-1; 9 bases agree with TRBD1. Trimming removed 3 bases from V and 9 bases from J; junction bases left unmatched: 9. The CDR3 is 15 residues long. Germline V gives CDR1 LNHDA, CDR2 SQIVND (reference sequence). The CDR3: CASSMPGQGQIEQFF. The CDR3 DNA reads TGTGCCAGTAGTATGCCGGGACAGGGTCAAATTGAGCAGTTCTTC.

This chain uses TRBV28 with TRBJ1-1, with D maybe TRBD1 (6 bases). Trimming pared 4 bases from V and 7 bases from J, leaving 16 bases between. The CDR3 has 14 amino acids. CDR1 and CDR2 from the germline V gene are MDHEN and SYDVKM. DNA for the CDR3: TGTGCCAGCAGTTCAACAGGGAGACTTTTTGAAGCTTTCTTT. It encodes CASSSTGRLFEAFF.

This clone showed up just a few times. V is TRBV7-2 and J is TRBJ2-7, with D hard to call. The V end was cut by 2 bases, the J end by 2 bases, with 16 bases between. The CDR3 totals 16 residues. Germline CDR1 is SGHTA and CDR2 is FQGNSA. Here the CDR3 reads CASSLLYSRAPYEQYF. The CDR3 DNA reads TGTGCCAGCAGCTTACTGTACTCTCGGGCCCCCTACGAGCAGTACTTC.

The CDR3 reads CASQSFVGFYGYTF. The DNA of the CDR3 is TGTGCCAGTCAGTCGTTTGTGGGATTCTATGGCTACACCTTC. V and J are TRBV19 and TRBJ1-2; D is unresolved. V was shortened by 8 bases and J by 4 bases, with 17 bases between the two germline ends. This CDR3 contains 14 residues. Germline V gene data show CDR1 as LNHDA and CDR2 as SQIVND (reference sequence).

The chain joins TRBV28 to TRBJ2-4, with D possibly being TRBD1 or TRBD2 (5 bases each). CDR1 and CDR2 (germline): MDHEN, SYDVKM. The CDR3 is made up of 16 amino acids. V gave up 1 base and J gave up 0 bases, with 10 bases separating them. Here the CDR3 reads CASSLYMGVAKNIQYF. The CDR3 DNA reads as TGTGCCAGCAGTTTATATATGGGGGTAGCCAAAAACATTCAGTACTTC.

CDR3 coding DNA: TGTGCCAGCAGCCCCCGACTAGCGGGGGCCAGCACAGATACGCAGTATTTT. This encodes CASSPRLAGASTDTQYF. This chain connects TRBV5-4 to TRBJ2-3, with 12 bases that match TRBD2. Per germline, CDR1 SGHNT and CDR2 YYREEE (reference sequence). V dropped 4 bases and J dropped 0; count of bases not matched to a gene: 6. The CDR3 has 17 residues.

The chain is built from TRBV30 and TRBJ1-3; D is unresolved. The germline gives CDR1 GTSNPN, CDR2 SVGIG (reference sequence). Trimming took off 5 bases at V and 4 bases at J, with 15 bases between the two ends. The CDR3 extends over 14 amino acids. CDR3 nucleotides: TGTGCCTGGGAGCTGCTATCGGGAGGAAACACCATATATTTT. Its translation: CAWELLSGGNTIYF.

The rearrangement joins TRBV21-1 to TRBJ1-4; the table's D call TRBD1 went unverified against the DNA. TRBV21-1 counts as a pseudogene. The CDR3 spans 14 residues. The CDR3 sequence: CASRLDSMVSKLFF. In DNA, the CDR3 is TGTGCCAGCAGGCTCGACAGTATGGTTTCTAAACTGTTTTTT.

The chain employs TRBV7-2 and TRBJ1-2, with a possible D match to TRBD1 (6 bases). There are 13 residues in the CDR3. Trimming stripped 4 bases from V and 7 bases from J, with 13 bases between. The germline V gene encodes CDR1 SGHTA and CDR2 FQGNSA. CDR3 residues: CASSYRDTGGYTF. The DNA of the CDR3 is TGTGCCAGCAGCTACCGGGACACCGGTGGCTACACCTTC.

J is TRBJ2-7 and V is TRBV5-1; TRBD1 is a possible D gene (7 bases). The CDR3 is 16 amino acids. Per the germline V gene, CDR1 is SGHRS and CDR2 is YFSETQ. The V and J ends lost 2 bases and 0 bases respectively, with 15 bases between them. The CDR3 loop reads CASSFGQGGSSYEQYF. As DNA, the CDR3 is TGCGCCAGCAGCTTTGGTCAGGGGGGAAGCTCCTACGAGCAGTACTTC.

The CDR3 sequence: CASSIGQGAGEAFF. The DNA of the CDR3 is TGCGCCAGCAGCATCGGACAGGGGGCAGGAGAAGCTTTCTTT. The rearrangement links TRBV5-1 to TRBJ1-1; 11 bases map to TRBD1. This CDR3 region has 14 residues. V was clipped by 4 bases and J by 8 bases; unmatched bases: 7. Looked up from germline, CDR1 is SGHRS and CDR2 is YFSETQ.

J is TRBJ2-1 and V is TRBV7-3; no clear D. Germline V gene data show CDR1 as SGHTA and CDR2 as FQGTGA. The length of the CDR3 is 15 residues. The V gene lost 2 bases and the J gene lost 0 bases, with 8 bases spanning the gap. CDR3 protein: CASSLAQSSYNEQFF. CDR3 bases: TGTGCCAGCAGCTTAGCTCAGAGCTCCTACAATGAGCAGTTCTTC.

This clone was counted only a few times. DNA for the CDR3: TGTGCCAGCAGTTACCAAACGACAGGGACCTACGAGCAGTACTTC. This sequence encodes CASSYQTTGTYEQYF. V gene TRBV6-6 combines with J gene TRBJ2-7; 7 positions match TRBD1. The trim removed 2 bases at V and 2 bases at J, leaving 6 bases unmatched. This CDR3 region has 15 residues. Germline V gene sequence: CDR1 MNHNY, CDR2 SVGAGI (reference sequence).

J is TRBJ1-1 and V is TRBV28, with a tentative D call TRBD1 (5 bases). This CDR3 is built from 13 residues. Germline V gene sequence: CDR1 MDHEN, CDR2 SYDVKM. Trimming took 6 bases from V and 4 from J, leaving 12 bases between them. Here the CDR3 reads CASSLTEITEAFF. In nucleotides, the CDR3 is TGTGCCAGCAGCCTGACAGAAATCACTGAAGCTTTCTTT.

V and J are TRBV5-4 and TRBJ2-2, with a possible D match to TRBD1 (6 bases). The CDR3 length is 16 residues. Trimming shortened V by 2 bases and J by 0 bases, and 11 bases separated the two germline ends. CDR1 and CDR2 (germline): SGHNT, YYREEE (reference sequence). CDR3: CASSFPGQPNTGELFF. CDR3 nucleotides: TGTGCCAGCAGCTTCCCGGGACAACCGAACACCGGGGAGCTGTTTTTT.

This chain connects TRBV7-2 to TRBJ2-7; 7 positions match TRBD2. This CDR3 is 14 amino acids long. Germline loops: CDR1 SGHTA, CDR2 FQGNSA. V was pared by 4 bases and J by 3 bases, with 6 bases of the junction left unmatched. The CDR3 region is CASSYQRGDYEQYF. In nucleotides, the CDR3 is TGTGCCAGCAGCTACCAACGGGGGGACTACGAGCAGTACTTC.